One and the same sample provided the 8 T cell receptor beta chains below, sequenced in a study of shared clonotypes between healthy human individuals. Only in-frame clones appear in the TCRdb table, and some are missing; sequencing was by immunoSEQ multiplex PCR. The sample records about 2,100,000 clones, about 93% being singletons. Terminally differentiated effector memory CD45RA+ cells were excluded from the naive CD8 cells, which were CD45RO-negative and positively selected for CCR7. The sequenced sample consisted of naive CD8+ T cells from PBMCs. The receptor source for this set is a man aged 18 to 29 in good health. Some clones in this sample may be carry-over from other donors' samples.

The chain has TRBV28 and TRBJ2-4; D could derive from TRBD1 or TRBD2 (7 bases each). CDR1 is MDHEN and CDR2 is SYDVKM in the germline V gene. The CDR3 runs 15 residues. V was shortened by 6 bases and J by 3 bases, with 15 bases between the two germline ends. This chain's CDR3 is CASSTSRGGKNIQYF. CDR3 nucleotides: TGTGCCAGCAGCACCTCCAGGGGGGGCAAAAACATTCAGTACTTC.

V is TRBV27 and J is TRBJ2-5; D might be TRBD1 (7 bases). The CDR3 has 14 amino acids. Between the trimmed V and J ends, which lost 5 bases and 4 bases, there was a span of 14 bases. CDR1 is MNHEY and CDR2 is SMNVEV in the germline V gene (reference sequence). Written as DNA, the CDR3 is TGTGCCAGCAGTGTGCGGGACAGAAGAGAGACCCAGTACTTC. Its translation: CASSVRDRRETQYF.

This rearrangement joins TRBV2 to TRBJ2-3; the D is unclear. Germline loops: CDR1 SNHLY, CDR2 FYNNEI. With 4 bases removed from V and 4 bases from J, the gap between germline ends came to 9 bases. This CDR3 is built from 13 residues. CDR3 nucleotide sequence: TGTGCCAGCAGTGCCACCAGGTCAGATACGCAGTATTTT. Its protein is CASSATRSDTQYF.

The gene calls are TRBV5-6 and TRBJ2-4, with a possible D match to TRBD1 (6 bases). The CDR3 runs 16 residues. CDR1 and CDR2 from the germline V gene are SGHDT and YYEEEE. V gave up 5 bases and J gave up 1 base, with 16 bases separating them. CDR3 sequence (DNA): TGTGCCAGCAGACAAAGGGGGACGGTGGCCAAAAACATTCAGTACTTC. Protein: CASRQRGTVAKNIQYF.

V usage is TRBV10-3 and J usage is TRBJ2-3; D is undetermined. CDR3 length: 13 amino acids. CDR1 ENHRY and CDR2 SYGVKD come from the germline V gene. Trimming took 4 bases from V and 4 from J, leaving 9 bases between them. The CDR3 DNA reads as TGTGCCATCAGTGGGGGTGGCTCAGATACGCAGTATTTT. Protein: CAISGGGSDTQYF.

CDR3 amino acids: CASSYFRDDEKLFF. The CDR3 DNA follows: TGTGCCAGCAGTTACTTCAGGGACGACGAAAAACTGTTTTTT. This chain links TRBV6-5 with TRBJ1-4; TRBD1 might be the D (5 bases). Trimming left V 1 base short and J 8 bases short, with 11 bases between. This CDR3 is built from 14 residues. CDR1 and CDR2 (germline): MNHEY, SVGAGI.

The chain employs TRBV11-2 and TRBJ2-6; no clear D. Trimming removed 6 bases from V and 1 base from J, with 13 bases in between. The CDR3 loop spans 16 amino acids. Germline values: CDR1 SGHAT, CDR2 FQNNGV. The CDR3 DNA reads TGTGCCAGCAGTCCTCCCCCCGGGTCTGGGGCCAACGTCCTGACTTTC. It specifies CASSPPPGSGANVLTF.

This clone was counted a single time. CDR3 region: CASAGTSGRVETQYF. The CDR3 DNA is TGTGCCAGCGCCGGGACTAGCGGGAGGGTGGAGACCCAGTACTTC. The chain carries TRBV9 and TRBJ2-5; 16 bases align to TRBD2. CDR3 length equals 15 residues. Germline V gene sequence: CDR1 SGDLS, CDR2 YYNGEE. V dropped 7 bases and J dropped 5; count of bases not matched to a gene: 5.